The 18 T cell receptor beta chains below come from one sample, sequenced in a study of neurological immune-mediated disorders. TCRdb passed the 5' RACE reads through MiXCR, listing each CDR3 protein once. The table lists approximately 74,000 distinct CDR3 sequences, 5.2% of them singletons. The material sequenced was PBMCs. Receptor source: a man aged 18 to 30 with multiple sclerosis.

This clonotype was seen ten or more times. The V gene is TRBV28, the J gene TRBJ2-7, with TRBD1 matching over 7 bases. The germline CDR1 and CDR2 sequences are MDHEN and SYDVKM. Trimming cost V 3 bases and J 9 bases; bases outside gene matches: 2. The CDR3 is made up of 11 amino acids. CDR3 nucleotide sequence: TGTGCCAGCAGTTTTAGGGGGCGGCAGTACTTC. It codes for CASSFRGRQYF.

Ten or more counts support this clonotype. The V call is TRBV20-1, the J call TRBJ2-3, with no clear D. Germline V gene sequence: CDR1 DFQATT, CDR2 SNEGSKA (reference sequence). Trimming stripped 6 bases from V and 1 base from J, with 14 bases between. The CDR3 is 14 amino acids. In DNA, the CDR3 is TGCAGTGCCAGCATCAGTACCGGCACAGATACGCAGTATTTT. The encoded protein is CSASISTGTDTQYF.

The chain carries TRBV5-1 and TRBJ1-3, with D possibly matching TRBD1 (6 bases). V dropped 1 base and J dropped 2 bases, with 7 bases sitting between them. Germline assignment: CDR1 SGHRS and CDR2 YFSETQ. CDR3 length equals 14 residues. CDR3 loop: CASSLRGAGNTIYF. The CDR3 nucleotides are TGCGCCAGCAGCTTGAGGGGGGCTGGAAACACCATATATTTT.

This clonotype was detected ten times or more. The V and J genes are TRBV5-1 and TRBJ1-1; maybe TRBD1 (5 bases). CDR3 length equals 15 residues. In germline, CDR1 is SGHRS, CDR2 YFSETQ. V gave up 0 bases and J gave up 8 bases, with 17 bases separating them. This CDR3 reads CASSLGRGKDAEAFF. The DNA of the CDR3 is TGCGCCAGCAGCTTGGGGCGGGGGAAGGATGCAGAAGCTTTCTTT.

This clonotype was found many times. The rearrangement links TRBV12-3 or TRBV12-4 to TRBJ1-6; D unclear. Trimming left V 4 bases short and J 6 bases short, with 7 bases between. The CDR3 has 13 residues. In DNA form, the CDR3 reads TGTGCCAGCAGTTCGTACGCTAATTCACCCCTCCACTTT. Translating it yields CASSSYANSPLHF.

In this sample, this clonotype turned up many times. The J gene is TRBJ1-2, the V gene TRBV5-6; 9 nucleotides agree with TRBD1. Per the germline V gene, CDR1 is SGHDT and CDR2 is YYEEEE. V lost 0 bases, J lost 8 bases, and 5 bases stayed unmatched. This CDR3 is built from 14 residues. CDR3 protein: CASSLGDRADGYTF. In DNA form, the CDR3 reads TGTGCCAGCAGCTTGGGGGACAGGGCCGACGGCTACACCTTC. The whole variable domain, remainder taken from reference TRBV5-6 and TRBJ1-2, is DAGVTQSPTHLIKTRGQQVTLRCSPKSGHDTVSWYQQALGQGPQFIFQYYEEEERQRGNFPDRFSGHQFPNYSSELNVNALLLGDSALYLCASSLGDRADGYTFGSGTRLTVV.

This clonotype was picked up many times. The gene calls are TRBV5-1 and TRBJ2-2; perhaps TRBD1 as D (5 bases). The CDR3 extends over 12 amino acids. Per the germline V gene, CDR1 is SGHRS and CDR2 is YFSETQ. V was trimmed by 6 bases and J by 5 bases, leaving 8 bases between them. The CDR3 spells CASTDSTGELFF. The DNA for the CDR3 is TGCGCCAGCACCGACAGTACCGGGGAGCTGTTTTTT.

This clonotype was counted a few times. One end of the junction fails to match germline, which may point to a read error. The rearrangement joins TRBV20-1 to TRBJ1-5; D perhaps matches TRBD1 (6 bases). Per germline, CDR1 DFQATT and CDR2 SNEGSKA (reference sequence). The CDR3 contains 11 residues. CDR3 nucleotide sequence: TGCAGTGCTAGAGACGGGGGGGCCCAGAATTTT. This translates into CSARDGGAQNF.

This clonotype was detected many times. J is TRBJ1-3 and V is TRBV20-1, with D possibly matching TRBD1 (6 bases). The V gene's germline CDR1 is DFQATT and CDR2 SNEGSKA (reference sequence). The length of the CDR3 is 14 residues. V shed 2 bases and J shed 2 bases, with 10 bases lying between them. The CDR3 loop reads CSARWGATGNTIYF. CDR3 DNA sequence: TGCAGTGCTAGATGGGGGGCGACTGGAAACACCATATATTTT.

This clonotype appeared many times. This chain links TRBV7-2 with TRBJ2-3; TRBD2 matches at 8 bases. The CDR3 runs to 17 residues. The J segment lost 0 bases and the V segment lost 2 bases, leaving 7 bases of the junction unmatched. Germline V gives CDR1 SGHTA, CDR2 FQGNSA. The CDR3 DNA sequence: TGTGCCAGCAGCTTACGGGCTAGCGGGTTTAGCACAGATACGCAGTATTTT. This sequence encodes CASSLRASGFSTDTQYF.

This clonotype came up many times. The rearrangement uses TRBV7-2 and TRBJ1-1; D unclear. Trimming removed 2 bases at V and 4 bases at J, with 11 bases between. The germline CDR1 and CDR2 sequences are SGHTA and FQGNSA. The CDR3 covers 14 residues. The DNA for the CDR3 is TGTGCCAGCAGCTTATCCTCCAGAGGCACTGAAGCTTTCTTT. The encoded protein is CASSLSSRGTEAFF.

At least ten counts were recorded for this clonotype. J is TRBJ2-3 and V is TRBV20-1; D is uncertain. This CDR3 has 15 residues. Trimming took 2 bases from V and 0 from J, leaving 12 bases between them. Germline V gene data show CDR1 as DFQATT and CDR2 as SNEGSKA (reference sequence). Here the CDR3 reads CSARQFPASTDTQYF. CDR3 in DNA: TGCAGTGCTAGACAGTTCCCCGCTAGCACAGATACGCAGTATTTT.

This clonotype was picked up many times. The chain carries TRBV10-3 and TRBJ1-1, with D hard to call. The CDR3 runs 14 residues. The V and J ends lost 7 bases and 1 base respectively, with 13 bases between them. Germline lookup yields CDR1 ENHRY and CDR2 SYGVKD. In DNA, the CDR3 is TGTGCCATCATACAACAGCTCGGGAACACTGAAGCTTTCTTT. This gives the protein CAIIQQLGNTEAFF.

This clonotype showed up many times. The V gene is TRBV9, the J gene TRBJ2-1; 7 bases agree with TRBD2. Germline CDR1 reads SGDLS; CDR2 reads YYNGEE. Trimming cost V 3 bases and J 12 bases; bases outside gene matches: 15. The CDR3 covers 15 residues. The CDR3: CASSDPREGGLRQFF. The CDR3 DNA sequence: TGTGCCAGCAGCGACCCCAGGGAGGGCGGTCTCAGGCAGTTCTTC.

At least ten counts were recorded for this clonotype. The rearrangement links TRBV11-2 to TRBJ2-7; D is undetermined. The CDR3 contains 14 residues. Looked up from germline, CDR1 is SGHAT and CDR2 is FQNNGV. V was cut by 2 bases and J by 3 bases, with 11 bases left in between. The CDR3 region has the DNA TGTGCCAGCAGCTTAAGCCAGGCGTTCTACGAGCAGTACTTC. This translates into CASSLSQAFYEQYF.

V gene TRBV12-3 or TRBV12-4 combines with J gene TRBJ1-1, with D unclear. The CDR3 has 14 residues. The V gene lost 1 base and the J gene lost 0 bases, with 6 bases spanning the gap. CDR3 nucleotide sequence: TGTGCCAGCAGTTTAGGGAAGATGAACACTGAAGCTTTCTTT. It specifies CASSLGKMNTEAFF.

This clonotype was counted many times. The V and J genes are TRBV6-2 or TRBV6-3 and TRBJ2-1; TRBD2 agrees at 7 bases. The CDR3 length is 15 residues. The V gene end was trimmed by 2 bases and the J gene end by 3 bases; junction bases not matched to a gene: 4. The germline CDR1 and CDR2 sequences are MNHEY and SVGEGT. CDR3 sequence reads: CASSYEAGVYNEQFF. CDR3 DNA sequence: TGTGCCAGCAGTTACGAGGCGGGAGTCTACAATGAGCAGTTCTTC.

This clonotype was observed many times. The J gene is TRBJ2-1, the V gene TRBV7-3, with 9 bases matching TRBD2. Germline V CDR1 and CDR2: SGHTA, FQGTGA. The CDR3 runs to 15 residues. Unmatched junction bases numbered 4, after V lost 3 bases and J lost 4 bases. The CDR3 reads CASSLGGGVYNEQFF. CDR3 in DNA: TGTGCCAGCAGCTTGGGCGGGGGGGTTTACAATGAGCAGTTCTTC.